A single sample gave rise to the 15 T cell receptor beta chains below, sequenced in a study of read filtering for tumor transcriptome and immune sequencing. The library was built from about 400 ng RNA with molecular barcoded adaptors for alpha/delta and beta/gamma chains. Each CDR3 protein is one row after TCRdb ran MiXCR on the reads. There are roughly 90,000 distinct CDR3 sequences in the sample; around 12% occur only once, and just under 15% lies in the top ten. Material: a population of CD138-negative cells sorted from bone marrow. These receptors came from a donor aged 40 or older with multiple myeloma.

J is TRBJ2-1 and V is TRBV7-9, with 16 bases aligning to TRBD2. Germline CDR1 is SEHNR and CDR2 is FQNEAQ (reference sequence). CDR3 size: 13 residues. The V segment lost 4 bases and the J segment 15 bases; nucleotides outside the gene matches: 3. The CDR3, as DNA: TGTGCCAGCAGCTGGGGACTAGCGGGAGGGCGGTTCTTC. It is translated as CASSWGLAGGRFF. The whole variable domain, remainder taken from reference TRBV7-9 and TRBJ2-1, is DTGVSQNPRHKITKRGQNVTFRCDPISEHNRLYWYRQTLGQGPEFLTYFQNEAQLEKSRLLSDRFSAERPKGSFSTLEIQRTEQGDSAMYLCASSWGLAGGRFFGPGTRLTVL.

This clonotype was recorded many times. The chain has TRBV19 and TRBJ1-1; TRBD1 might be the D (5 bases). CDR3 length: 15 residues. Trimming took off 9 bases at V and 0 bases at J, with 17 bases between the two ends. CDR1 and CDR2 (germline): LNHDA, SQIVND (reference sequence). The CDR3, as DNA: TGTGCCAGGATGGCCGGGGCTCCCATGAACACTGAAGCTTTCTTT. Its protein is CARMAGAPMNTEAFF.

This clonotype showed up just a few times. The rearrangement links TRBV28 to TRBJ2-6; tentatively, D is TRBD1 (6 bases). Germline V gives CDR1 MDHEN, CDR2 SYDVKM. The CDR3 consists of 17 residues. Trimming stripped 3 bases from V and 1 base from J, with 13 bases between. CDR3 sequence reads: CASSFISGQSGANVLTF. The DNA for the CDR3 is TGTGCCAGCAGTTTCATCTCCGGACAGTCTGGGGCCAACGTCCTGACTTTC.

This chain connects TRBV7-9 to TRBJ1-2; no firm D call. Trimming stripped 6 bases from V and 5 bases from J, with 13 bases between. The CDR3 is 13 residues long. The germline CDR1 and CDR2 sequences are SEHNR and FQNEAQ (reference sequence). The CDR3 nucleotides are TGTGCCAGCAGTGCCGCACAGTTATATGGCTACACCTTC. This gives the protein CASSAAQLYGYTF.

This clonotype was seen many times. The chain combines TRBV7-9 with TRBJ1-1, with D possibly TRBD1 on 6 matching bases. The CDR3 is 14 amino acids. The germline V gene has CDR1 SEHNR and CDR2 FQNEAQ (reference sequence). The V gene lost 4 bases and the J gene lost 4 bases, with 13 bases spanning the gap. In nucleotides, the CDR3 is TGTGCCAGCAGCTCACAGGGTGGCGGCACTGAAGCTTTCTTT. Translating it yields CASSSQGGGTEAFF.

Ten or more counts support this clonotype. The chain has TRBV5-1 and TRBJ2-3, with D perhaps TRBD1 (6 bases). The V end lost 3 bases, the J end lost 2 bases, and 10 bases lay between the germline ends. The CDR3 spans 14 residues. Germline V lookup: CDR1 SGHRS, CDR2 YFSETQ. CDR3 DNA sequence: TGCGCCAGCAGCTCGACAGGTCTCACAGATACGCAGTATTTT. This sequence encodes CASSSTGLTDTQYF. Based on the CDR3 plus reference TRBV5-1 and TRBJ2-3, the full variable domain is KAGVTQTPRYLIKTRGQQVTLSCSPISGHRSVSWYQQTPGQGLQFLFEYFSETQRNKGNFPGRFSGRQFSNSRSEMNVSTLELGDSALYLCASSSTGLTDTQYFGPGTRLTVL.

Note on this clonotype: A far larger clone lies a single base away; this is likely a read error. The rearrangement joins TRBV7-8 to TRBJ2-1, with 7 bases identical to TRBD2. Germline V gene sequence: CDR1 SGHVS, CDR2 FQNEAQ. This CDR3 region has 15 residues. The CDR3 DNA sequence: TGTGCCCGCAGCCCTAGCGGCCTAAGCTACAATGAGCAGTTCTTC. Translating it yields CARSPSGLSYNEQFF. Full variable domain (outside the CDR3, taken from reference TRBV7-8 and TRBJ2-1): GAGVSQSPRYKVAKRGQDVALRCDPISGHVSLFWYQQALGQGPEFLTYFQNEAQLDKSGLPSDRFFAERPEGSVSTLKIQRTQQEDSAVYLCARSPSGLSYNEQFFGPGTRLTVL.

This clonotype was seen repeatedly, ten times or more. CDR3 loop: CSVTTARNTGELFF. CDR3 bases: TGCAGCGTTACGACAGCAAGGAACACCGGGGAGCTGTTTTTT. The chain employs TRBV29-1 and TRBJ2-2; tentative D call: TRBD1 (5 bases). CDR3 size: 14 residues. Trimming took 5 bases from V and 1 from J, leaving 11 bases between them. The germline gives CDR1 SQVTM, CDR2 ANQGSEA.

This chain uses TRBV30 with TRBJ2-2; 12 bases map to TRBD1. The germline V gene encodes CDR1 GTSNPN and CDR2 SVGIG (reference sequence). This CDR3 spans 15 amino acids. J lost 6 bases, V lost 5 bases, and 7 bases had no gene match. As DNA, the CDR3 is TGTGCCTGGCAAGGGACAGGGGGCAGGGCCGGGGAGCTGTTTTTT. Its protein is CAWQGTGGRAGELFF.

At least ten counts were recorded for this clonotype. The V call is TRBV2, the J call TRBJ1-2; the D gene is possibly TRBD1 (6 bases). Trimming shortened V by 6 bases and J by 1 base, and 12 bases separated the two germline ends. In germline, CDR1 is SNHLY, CDR2 FYNNEI. This CDR3 has 14 residues. The CDR3: CASRETGSNYGYTF. The CDR3 region has the DNA TGTGCCAGCAGGGAGACAGGCAGTAACTATGGCTACACCTTC.

The table lists this clonotype with many counts. V gene TRBV20-1 combines with J gene TRBJ1-5; TRBD1 is a possible D gene (5 bases). Trimming removed 2 bases at V and 2 bases at J, with 13 bases between. Germline V gene data show CDR1 as DFQATT and CDR2 as SNEGSKA (reference sequence). CDR3 length: 15 residues. The CDR3 spells CSARRDQPGNQPQHF. For the CDR3, the DNA is TGCAGTGCTAGAAGGGACCAACCGGGCAATCAGCCCCAGCATTTT.

This clonotype came up many times. The chain uses TRBV18 and TRBJ1-1, with D unresolved. CDR1 is KGHSH, CDR2 LQKENI, per germline. Trimming pared 2 bases from V and 3 bases from J, leaving 16 bases between. This CDR3 region has 16 residues. The CDR3 reads CASSPRGRPADTEAFF. CDR3 nucleotide sequence: TGTGCCAGCTCACCAAGAGGTCGGCCAGCGGACACTGAAGCTTTCTTT.

Turning to this clonotype: A much larger clone differs by one base, so this may be a read error. The CDR3 DNA reads as TGTGCCACCAGTGATCCTAACAGGGGGCCGACTGAAGCTTCCTTT. Translated, it gives CATSDPNRGPTEASF. The V and J genes are TRBV24-1 and TRBJ1-1, with 9 bases that match TRBD1. This CDR3 contains 15 residues. Germline-derived CDR1 and CDR2 are KGHDR and SFDVKD.

The table lists this clonotype with many counts. The chain is built from TRBV5-1 and TRBJ2-3; D possibly corresponds to TRBD1 (8 bases). Germline CDR1 is SGHRS and CDR2 is YFSETQ. The V end was cut by 4 bases, the J end by 3 bases, with 18 bases between. CDR3 size: 16 residues. CDR3 coding DNA: TGCGCCAGCAGCCCCCGGACAGGGAGGGGGACAGATACGCAGTATTTT. Amino acids: CASSPRTGRGTDTQYF.

The table lists this clonotype with many counts. This chain links TRBV7-6 with TRBJ2-3; 11 bases are shared with TRBD2. The J segment lost 0 bases and the V segment lost 5 bases, leaving 10 bases of the junction unmatched. The CDR3 has 18 residues. Germline CDR1 is SGHVS and CDR2 is FNYEAQ. CDR3 sequence (DNA): TGTGCCAGCAGCCCGGGACTAGCGGATCGGGCTAGCACAGATACGCAGTATTTT. Encoded protein: CASSPGLADRASTDTQYF.